This entry features one TCR beta chain sequence. No antigen is known for it. Germline CDR1 GTSNPN, CDR2 SVGIG (reference sequence). The CDR3 loop spans 16 amino acids. The V gene end was trimmed by 2 bases and the J gene end by 5 bases; junction bases not matched to a gene: 9. Assay used: immunoSEQ multiplex PCR; TCRdb lists only in-frame clones, some missing. The sample has 75,000 to 90,000 clones; about 83% are singletons. This record belongs to a study of T cells in localized non-small cell lung cancer. Overall study findings and caveats: Adjacent lung exhibited a median of approximately 59 among the 100 most abundant tumor clones. The study sequenced only one region of the tumor. As a result, intratumor heterogeneity could not be excluded and remains possible. Higher blood T cell density tracked longer overall survival. Peak T cell clonality was found in uninvolved adjacent lung, exceeding tumor.

The chain has TRBV30 and TRBJ2-3; 11 bases are a match to TRBD2. The source is a man aged 40-75 years with stage I lung adenocarcinoma. The sample was peripheral blood, taken before any cancer treatment. CDR3 bases: TGTGCCTGGAGTATGGGTAGCGGGGGGGCTATAGATACGCAGTATTTT. Protein: CAWSMGSGGAIDTQYF.